This TCR beta chain appears in the sequencing data of a study of T-cell memory formation after mild COVID-19. At the level of the study: TCR clusters largely stayed donor specific.

The CDR3 sequence is 13 residues long. Germline lookup yields CDR1 GTSNPN and CDR2 SVGIG (reference sequence). V lost 3 bases to trimming and J lost 1 base, with 9 bases between them. TCRdb itself ran the 5' RACE reads through MiXCR, one entry per CDR3 protein. The table has roughly 560,000 distinct CDR3 sequences, about 20% seen once. Sequencing was carried out using PBMCs or a T cell subset sorted from them (not recorded which). This clonotype was obtained from an adult woman who had mild COVID-19 (a few samples of this study predate the infection). Cell type and time point are not known. V usage is TRBV30 and J usage is TRBJ2-5; tentatively, D is TRBD1 (6 bases). Written as DNA, the CDR3 is TGTGCCTGGAGCGCGGACAGCCAAGAGACCCAGTACTTC. Translated: CAWSADSQETQYF.